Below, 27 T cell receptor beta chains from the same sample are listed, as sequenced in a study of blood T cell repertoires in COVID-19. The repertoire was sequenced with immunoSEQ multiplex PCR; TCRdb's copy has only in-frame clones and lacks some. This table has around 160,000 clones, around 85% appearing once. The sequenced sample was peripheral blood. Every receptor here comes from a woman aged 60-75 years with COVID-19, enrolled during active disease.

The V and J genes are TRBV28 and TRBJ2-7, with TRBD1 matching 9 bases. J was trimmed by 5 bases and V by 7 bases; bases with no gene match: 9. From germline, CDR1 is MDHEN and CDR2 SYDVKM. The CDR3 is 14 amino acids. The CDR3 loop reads CASTPGDRENEQYF. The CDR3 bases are TGTGCCAGCACACCAGGGGACAGGGAGAACGAGCAGTACTTC. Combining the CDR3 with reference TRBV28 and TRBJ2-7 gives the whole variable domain DVKVTQSSRYLVKRTGEKVFLECVQDMDHENMFWYRQDPGLGLRLIYFSYDVKMKEKGDIPEGYSVSREKKERFSLILESASTNQTSMYLCASTPGDRENEQYFGPGTRLTVT.

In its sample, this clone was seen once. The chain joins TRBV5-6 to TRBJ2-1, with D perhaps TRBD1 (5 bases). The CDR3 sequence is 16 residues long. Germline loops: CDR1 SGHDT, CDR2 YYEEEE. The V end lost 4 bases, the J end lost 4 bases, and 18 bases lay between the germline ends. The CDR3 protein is CASSHTLGRLYNEQFF. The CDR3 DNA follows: TGTGCCAGCAGCCACACATTGGGGCGATTATACAATGAGCAGTTCTTC.

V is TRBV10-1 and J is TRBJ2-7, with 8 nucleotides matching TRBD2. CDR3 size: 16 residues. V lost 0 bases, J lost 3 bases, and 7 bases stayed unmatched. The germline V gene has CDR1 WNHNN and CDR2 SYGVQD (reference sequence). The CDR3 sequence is CASSESQRGPYYEQYF. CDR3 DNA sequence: TGCGCCAGCAGTGAGTCTCAGCGGGGGCCCTACTACGAGCAGTACTTC.

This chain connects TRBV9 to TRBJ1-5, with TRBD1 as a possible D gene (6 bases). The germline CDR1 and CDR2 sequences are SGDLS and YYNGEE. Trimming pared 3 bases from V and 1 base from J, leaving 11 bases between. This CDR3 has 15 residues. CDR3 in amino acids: CASSATGTSNQPQHF. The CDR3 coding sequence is TGTGCCAGCAGCGCGACAGGTACGAGCAATCAGCCCCAGCATTTT.

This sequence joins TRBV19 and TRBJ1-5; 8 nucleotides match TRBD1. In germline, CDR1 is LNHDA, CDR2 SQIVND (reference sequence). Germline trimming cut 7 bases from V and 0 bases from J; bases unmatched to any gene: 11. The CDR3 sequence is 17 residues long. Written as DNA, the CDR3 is TGTGCCAGTACCCCCCCAGGGGGCGGGTATAGCAATCAGCCCCAGCATTTT. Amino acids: CASTPPGGGYSNQPQHF. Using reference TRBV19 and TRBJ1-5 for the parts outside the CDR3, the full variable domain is DGGITQSPKYLFRKEGQNVTLSCEQNLNHDAMYWYRQDPGQGLRLIYYSQIVNDFQKGDIAEGYSVSREKKESFPLTVTSAQKNPTAFYLCASTPPGGGYSNQPQHFGDGTRLSIL.

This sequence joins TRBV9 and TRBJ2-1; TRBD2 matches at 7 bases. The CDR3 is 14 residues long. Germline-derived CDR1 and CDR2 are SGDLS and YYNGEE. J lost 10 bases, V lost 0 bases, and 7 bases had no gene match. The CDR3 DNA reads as TGTGCCAGCAGCGTAGGGGGAGGGGCCGCGGAGCAGTTCTTC. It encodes CASSVGGGAAEQFF.

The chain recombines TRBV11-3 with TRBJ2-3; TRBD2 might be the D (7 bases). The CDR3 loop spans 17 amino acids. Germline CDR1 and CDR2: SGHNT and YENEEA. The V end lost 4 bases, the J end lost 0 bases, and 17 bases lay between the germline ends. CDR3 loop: CASSSLGGASSTDTQYF. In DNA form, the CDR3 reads TGTGCCAGCAGCTCCCTTGGGGGGGCGTCTAGCACAGATACGCAGTATTTT.

The CDR3 nucleotides are TGTGCCAGCAGCTTGGGACAGGGGTACACCGGGGAGCTGTTTTTT. It is translated as CASSLGQGYTGELFF. The rearrangement links TRBV5-4 to TRBJ2-2; TRBD1 aligns across 8 bases. This CDR3 comprises 15 residues. Germline V gene sequence: CDR1 SGHNT, CDR2 YYREEE (reference sequence). V was pared by 0 bases and J by 3 bases, with 1 base of the junction left unmatched.

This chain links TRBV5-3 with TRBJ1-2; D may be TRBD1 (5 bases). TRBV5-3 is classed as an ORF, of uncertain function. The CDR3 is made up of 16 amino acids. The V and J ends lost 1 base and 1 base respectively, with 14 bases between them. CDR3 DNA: TGTGCCAGAAGCTTGAATAGCAGGGATTATAACTATGGCTACACCTTC. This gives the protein CARSLNSRDYNYGYTF.

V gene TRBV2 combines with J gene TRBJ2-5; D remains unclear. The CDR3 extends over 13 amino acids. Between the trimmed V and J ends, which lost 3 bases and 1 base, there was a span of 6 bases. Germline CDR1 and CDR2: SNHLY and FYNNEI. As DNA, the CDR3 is TGTGCCAGCAGTGAGCGGATCCAAGAGACCCAGTACTTC. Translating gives CASSERIQETQYF.

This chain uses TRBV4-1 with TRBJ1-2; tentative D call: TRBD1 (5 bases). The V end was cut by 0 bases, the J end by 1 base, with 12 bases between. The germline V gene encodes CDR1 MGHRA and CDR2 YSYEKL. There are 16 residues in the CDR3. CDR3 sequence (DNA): TGCGCCAGCAGCCAAGATCCGGGGGAGGGTAACTATGGCTACACCTTC. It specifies CASSQDPGEGNYGYTF.

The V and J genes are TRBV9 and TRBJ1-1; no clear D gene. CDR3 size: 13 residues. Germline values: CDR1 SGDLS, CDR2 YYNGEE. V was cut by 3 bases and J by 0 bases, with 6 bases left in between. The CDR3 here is CASSGGLNTEAFF. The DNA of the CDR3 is TGTGCCAGCAGCGGAGGCCTGAACACTGAAGCTTTCTTT.

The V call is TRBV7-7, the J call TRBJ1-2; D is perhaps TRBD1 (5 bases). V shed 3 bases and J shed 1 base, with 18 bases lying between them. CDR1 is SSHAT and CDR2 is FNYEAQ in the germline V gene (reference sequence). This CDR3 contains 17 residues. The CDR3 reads CASSFHHLTEINYGYTF. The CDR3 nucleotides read TGTGCCAGCAGCTTCCACCATTTGACAGAGATTAACTATGGCTACACCTTC.

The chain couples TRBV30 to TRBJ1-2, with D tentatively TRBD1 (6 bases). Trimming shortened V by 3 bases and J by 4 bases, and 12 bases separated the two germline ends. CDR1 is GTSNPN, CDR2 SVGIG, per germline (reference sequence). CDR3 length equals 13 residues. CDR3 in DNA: TGTGCCTGGAGAGCACAGGGAGCCTATGGCTACACCTTC. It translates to CAWRAQGAYGYTF.

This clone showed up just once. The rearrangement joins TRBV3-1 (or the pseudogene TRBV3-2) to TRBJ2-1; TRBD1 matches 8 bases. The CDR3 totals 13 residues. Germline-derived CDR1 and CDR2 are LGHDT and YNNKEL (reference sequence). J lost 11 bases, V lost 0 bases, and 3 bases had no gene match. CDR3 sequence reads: CASSQEGTGKQFF. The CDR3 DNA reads TGTGCCAGCAGCCAAGAAGGGACAGGCAAGCAGTTCTTC.

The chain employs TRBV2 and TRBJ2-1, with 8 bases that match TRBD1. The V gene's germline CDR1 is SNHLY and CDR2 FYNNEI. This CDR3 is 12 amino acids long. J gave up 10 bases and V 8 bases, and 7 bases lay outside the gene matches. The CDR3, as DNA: TGTGCCAGCCTTCAGGGGGCGTCCGAGCAGTTCTTC. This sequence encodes CASLQGASEQFF.

The CDR3 sequence: CASSSPGGVGSPLHF. The CDR3 bases are TGTGCCAGCAGTTCCCCTGGAGGGGTTGGCTCACCCCTCCACTTT. The rearrangement links TRBV28 to TRBJ1-6; D perhaps matches TRBD1 (5 bases). Trimming removed 4 bases from V and 10 bases from J, with 17 bases in between. The length of the CDR3 is 15 residues. CDR1 and CDR2 from the germline V gene are MDHEN and SYDVKM. Full variable domain (rest looked up from reference TRBV28 and TRBJ1-6): DVKVTQSSRYLVKRTGEKVFLECVQDMDHENMFWYRQDPGLGLRLIYFSYDVKMKEKGDIPEGYSVSREKKERFSLILESASTNQTSMYLCASSSPGGVGSPLHFGNGTRLTVT.

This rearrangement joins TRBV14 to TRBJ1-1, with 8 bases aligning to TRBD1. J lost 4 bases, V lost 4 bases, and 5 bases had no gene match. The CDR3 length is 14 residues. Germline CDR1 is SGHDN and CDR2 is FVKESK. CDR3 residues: CASSRGQGLTEAFF. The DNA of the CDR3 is TGTGCCAGCAGCCGCGGACAGGGCCTCACTGAAGCTTTCTTT.

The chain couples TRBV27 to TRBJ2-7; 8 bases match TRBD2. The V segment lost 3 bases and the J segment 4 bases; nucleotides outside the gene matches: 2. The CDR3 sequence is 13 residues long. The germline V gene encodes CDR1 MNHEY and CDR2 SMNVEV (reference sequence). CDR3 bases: TGTGCCAGCAGTTTTAGACTAGCGTACGAGCAGTACTTC. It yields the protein CASSFRLAYEQYF.

The CDR3 sequence: CASSGTGSDPNYGYTF. The CDR3 bases are TGTGCCAGCAGTGGGACAGGGTCGGATCCTAACTATGGCTACACCTTC. The chain combines TRBV2 with TRBJ1-2, with 8 bases matching TRBD1. Germline CDR1 reads SNHLY; CDR2 reads FYNNEI. V was pared by 4 bases and J by 0 bases, with 7 bases of the junction left unmatched. CDR3 length equals 16 residues.

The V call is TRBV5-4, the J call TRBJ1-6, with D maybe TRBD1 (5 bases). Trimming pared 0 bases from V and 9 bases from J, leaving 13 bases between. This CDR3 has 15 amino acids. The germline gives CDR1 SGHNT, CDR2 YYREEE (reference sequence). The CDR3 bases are TGTGCCAGCAGCTTGGATGGAGATAGGGGTTCACCCCTCCACTTT. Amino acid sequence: CASSLDGDRGSPLHF. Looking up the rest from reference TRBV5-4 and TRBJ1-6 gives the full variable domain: ETGVTQSPTHLIKTRGQQVTLRCSSQSGHNTVSWYQQALGQGPQFIFQYYREEENGRGNFPPRFSGLQFPNYSSELNVNALELDDSALYLCASSLDGDRGSPLHFGNGTRLTVT.

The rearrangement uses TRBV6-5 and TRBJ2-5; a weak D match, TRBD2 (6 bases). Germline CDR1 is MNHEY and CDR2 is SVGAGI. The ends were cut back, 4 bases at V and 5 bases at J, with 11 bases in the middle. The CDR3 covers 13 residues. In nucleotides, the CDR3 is TGTGCCAGCAGTTTGGGACTCTTGGAGACCCAGTACTTC. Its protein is CASSLGLLETQYF.

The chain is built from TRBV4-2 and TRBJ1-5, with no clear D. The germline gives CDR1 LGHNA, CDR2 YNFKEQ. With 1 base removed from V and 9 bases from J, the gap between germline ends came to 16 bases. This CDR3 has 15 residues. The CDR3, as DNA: TGTGCCAGCAGCCAAGCCGGGAGTCTAGTGAGGCCCCAGCATTTT. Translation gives CASSQAGSLVRPQHF.

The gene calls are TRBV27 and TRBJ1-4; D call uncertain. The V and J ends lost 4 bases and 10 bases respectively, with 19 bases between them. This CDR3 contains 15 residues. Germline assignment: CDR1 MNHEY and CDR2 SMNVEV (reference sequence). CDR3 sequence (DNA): TGTGCCAGCAGTTCGTCGACTTTCCGTTCGGGAAAACTGTTTTTT. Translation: CASSSSTFRSGKLFF.

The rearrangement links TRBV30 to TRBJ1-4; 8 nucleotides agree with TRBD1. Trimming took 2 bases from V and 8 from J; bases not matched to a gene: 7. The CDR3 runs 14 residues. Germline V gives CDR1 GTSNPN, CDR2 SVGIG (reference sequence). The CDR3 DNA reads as TGTGCCTGGAGTTTGCAGGGGGCTAGAGAAAAACTGTTTTTT. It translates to CAWSLQGAREKLFF.

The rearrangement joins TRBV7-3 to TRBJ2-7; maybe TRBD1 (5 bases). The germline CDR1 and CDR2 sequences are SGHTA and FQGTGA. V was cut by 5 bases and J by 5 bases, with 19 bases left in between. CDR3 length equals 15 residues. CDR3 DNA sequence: TGTGCCAGCAGCAAAGGGCGGCAGGGTGTCGACGAGCAGTACTTC. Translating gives CASSKGRQGVDEQYF.

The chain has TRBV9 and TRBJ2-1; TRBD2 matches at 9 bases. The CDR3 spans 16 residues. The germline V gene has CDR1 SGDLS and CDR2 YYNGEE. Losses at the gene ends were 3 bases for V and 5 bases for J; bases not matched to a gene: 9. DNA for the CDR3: TGTGCCAGCAGCGCCCTGGGACTAGCCCGAAACAATGAGCAGTTCTTC. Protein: CASSALGLARNNEQFF.